Following are 11 T cell receptor beta chains from one sample sequenced in a study. TCRdb independently ran MiXCR on the 5' RACE reads; one entry per CDR3 protein. Altogether around 52,000 distinct CDR3 sequences are present, roughly 28% being singletons, with the ten largest covering 3% to 4%. Material for sequencing was tumor-infiltrating memory CD4+ T cells sorted from the breast tumor. Subset of the sample: memory CD4+ T cells, CD4+CD45RO+CD25-. Receptors originate from a female donor with breast cancer.

The chain joins TRBV20-1 to TRBJ1-2; D is uncertain. Trimming removed 2 bases from V and 4 bases from J, with 8 bases in between. Germline CDR1 and CDR2: DFQATT and SNEGSKA (reference sequence). The CDR3 sequence is 12 residues long. CDR3 nucleotide sequence: TGCAGTGCTAGACAGGCTTCCTATGGCTACACCTTC. Translated: CSARQASYGYTF.

The chain recombines TRBV5-1 with TRBJ1-2; maybe TRBD1 (5 bases). This CDR3 comprises 14 residues. Between the trimmed V and J ends, which lost 2 bases and 9 bases, there was a span of 17 bases. Germline V lookup: CDR1 SGHRS, CDR2 YFSETQ. The CDR3 DNA sequence: TGCGCCAGCAGCTTCGACAGTTCCACGAGGCGCTACACCTTC. Translating gives CASSFDSSTRRYTF.

To note about this clonotype: The junction departs from germline at one end; a sequencing error may be responsible. The chain links TRBV25-1 to TRBJ2-3; a possible D gene is TRBD1 (7 bases). Germline V CDR1 and CDR2: MGHDK, SYGVNS. CDR3 size: 15 residues. CDR3 amino acids: CASRTGTSRTGTQYF. In DNA form, the CDR3 reads TGTGCCAGCAGAACCGGGACTTCCAGGACAGGTACGCAGTATTTT.

This clonotype has a handful of counts. The gene calls are TRBV5-1 and TRBJ2-5; D is possibly TRBD2 (5 bases). The germline V gene encodes CDR1 SGHRS and CDR2 YFSETQ. The CDR3 is 13 amino acids. Trimming removed 0 bases from V and 4 bases from J, with 7 bases in between. The CDR3 sequence: CASSLGGRETQYF. In nucleotides, the CDR3 is TGCGCCAGCAGCTTGGGTGGGAGAGAGACCCAGTACTTC.

This clonotype was detected a few times. The chain has TRBV5-1 and TRBJ2-7, with no clear D. V was pared by 5 bases and J by 7 bases, with 10 bases between. The CDR3 length is 11 residues. The germline gives CDR1 SGHRS, CDR2 YFSETQ. The CDR3 loop is CASSLPPEQYF. The CDR3, as DNA: TGCGCCAGCAGTCTCCCTCCAGAGCAGTACTTC.

The J gene is TRBJ2-3, the V gene TRBV9; 7 nucleotides match TRBD2. Germline V lookup: CDR1 SGDLS, CDR2 YYNGEE. The ends lost 0 bases at V and 6 bases at J; junction bases unmatched: 4. CDR3 length: 14 residues. The CDR3 bases are TGTGCCAGCAGCGTAGCAGCGGGATCGGATACGCAGTATTTT. Amino acids: CASSVAAGSDTQYF.

This clonotype was found a few times. The J gene is TRBJ2-3, the V gene TRBV7-2; D gene unclear. The CDR3 has 13 amino acids. The germline gives CDR1 SGHTA, CDR2 FQGNSA. The V end lost 2 bases, the J end lost 1 base, and 4 bases lay between the germline ends. The CDR3 DNA reads TGTGCCAGCAGCTTATTAGGCACAGATACGCAGTATTTT. Translated: CASSLLGTDTQYF.

The chain recombines TRBV7-2 with TRBJ2-1; 10 bases fit TRBD2. Germline CDR1 and CDR2: SGHTA and FQGNSA. Trimming at V came to 3 bases and at J to 7 bases, leaving 6 bases not matched to a gene. The CDR3 sequence is 15 residues long. The CDR3 reads CASSFTSGTLNEQFF. Written as DNA, the CDR3 is TGTGCCAGCAGCTTTACTAGCGGGACTTTGAATGAGCAGTTCTTC.

The rearrangement uses TRBV6-1 and TRBJ1-2, with unresolved D. This CDR3 comprises 13 residues. V was shortened by 4 bases and J by 2 bases, with 8 bases between the two germline ends. The V gene's germline CDR1 is MNHNS and CDR2 SASEGT. CDR3 sequence (DNA): TGTGCCAGCAGTGTGGCGGACAACTATGGCTACACCTTC. This sequence encodes CASSVADNYGYTF.

Many counts were recorded for this clonotype. The J gene is TRBJ1-1, the V gene TRBV7-2; D is ambiguous. V was trimmed by 0 bases and J by 5 bases, leaving 13 bases between them. CDR1 is SGHTA, CDR2 FQGNSA, per germline. The length of the CDR3 is 15 residues. The DNA for the CDR3 is TGTGCCAGCAGCTTAGCCACAGCACTCGGGACTGAAGCTTTCTTT. It encodes CASSLATALGTEAFF.

The chain recombines TRBV7-2 with TRBJ1-3, with D perhaps matching TRBD1 (5 bases). The V and J ends lost 1 base and 2 bases respectively, with 9 bases between them. Germline values: CDR1 SGHTA, CDR2 FQGNSA. The CDR3 totals 15 residues. The CDR3 DNA reads TGTGCCAGCAGCTTAGGGCCAGGGACTGGAAACACCATATATTTT. Protein: CASSLGPGTGNTIYF.